The 11 T cell receptor beta chains below all came from one sample that was sequenced in a study of cytotoxic CD8 clonotypes in ibrutinib-treated CLL. Clones were read by immunoSEQ multiplex PCR, and TCRdb kept only the in-frame ones, dropping some. The data contain about 310,000 clones, around four fifths of them singletons. The specimen was PBMCs, collected before ibrutinib treatment. Receptors originate from a human donor with chronic lymphocytic leukemia.

This clone was observed a handful of times. The chain couples TRBV11-2 to TRBJ2-7, with 8 nucleotides matching TRBD2. This CDR3 has 14 amino acids. Unmatched junction bases numbered 10, after V lost 5 bases and J lost 7 bases. The V gene's germline CDR1 is SGHAT and CDR2 FQNNGV. In DNA form, the CDR3 reads TGTGCCAGCAGCCAAACGGGACTAGTGGGTGAGCAGTACTTC. Translating gives CASSQTGLVGEQYF. The full variable domain, rest sourced from reference TRBV11-2 and TRBJ2-7, is EAGVAQSPRYKIIEKRQSVAFWCNPISGHATLYWYQQILGQGPKLLIQFQNNGVVDDSQLPKDRFSAERLKGVDSTLKIQPAKLEDSAVYLCASSQTGLVGEQYFGPGTRLTVT.

The chain recombines TRBV10-2 with TRBJ2-7, with D perhaps being TRBD1 or TRBD2 (7 bases each). This CDR3 has 15 amino acids. CDR1 WSHSY and CDR2 SAAADI come from the germline V gene. Deletions cut 5 bases from V and 2 bases from J, with 16 bases between. CDR3 DNA: TGCGCCAGCAGTAAAAGCGGGACAGCAACCTACGAGCAGTACTTC. Translated, it gives CASSKSGTATYEQYF.

Only one count was recorded for this clone. This rearrangement joins TRBV7-6 to TRBJ1-5; D not certain. V lost 0 bases, J lost 0 bases, and 6 bases lay in between. The length of the CDR3 is 15 residues. In germline, CDR1 is SGHVS, CDR2 FNYEAQ. CDR3 bases: TGTGCCAGCAGCTTAGCGGCAGCTAGCAATCAGCCCCAGCATTTT. It codes for CASSLAAASNQPQHF.

DNA for the CDR3: TGTGCCTGGAAATGGGGGGCGTTCGGAGAGACCCAGTACTTC. This encodes CAWKWGAFGETQYF. The V and J genes are TRBV30 and TRBJ2-5, with D tentatively TRBD1 or TRBD2 (6 bases each). The CDR3 is 14 amino acids. Per germline, CDR1 GTSNPN and CDR2 SVGIG (reference sequence). Trimming took off 4 bases at V and 4 bases at J, with 16 bases between the two ends.

This chain connects TRBV20-1 to TRBJ2-5; D remains ambiguous. Deletions cut 5 bases from V and 4 bases from J, with 8 bases between. The CDR3 loop spans 11 amino acids. Germline values: CDR1 DFQATT, CDR2 SNEGSKA (reference sequence). The CDR3 here is CSAPKTETQYF. CDR3 nucleotide sequence: TGCAGTGCTCCTAAGACAGAGACCCAGTACTTC.

V and J are TRBV5-4 and TRBJ2-7; TRBD2 aligns across 10 bases. The V segment lost 2 bases and the J segment 7 bases; nucleotides outside the gene matches: 9. Germline V CDR1 and CDR2: SGHNT, YYREEE (reference sequence). There are 15 residues in the CDR3. Here the CDR3 DNA reads TGTGCCAGCAGCTTCAGCGGGAGGGCCTTAGGTGAGCAGTACTTC. Translation: CASSFSGRALGEQYF.

The chain joins TRBV9 to TRBJ1-2; weak D call: TRBD1 (6 bases). This CDR3 region has 14 residues. Germline V gene lookup returns CDR1 SGDLS and CDR2 YYNGEE. The V end was cut by 3 bases, the J end by 6 bases, with 15 bases between. CDR3 loop: CASSGPWTDNGYTF. The CDR3 DNA reads as TGTGCCAGCAGCGGCCCCTGGACAGACAATGGCTACACCTTC.

J is TRBJ1-2 and V is TRBV5-6; D call uncertain. Germline loops: CDR1 SGHDT, CDR2 YYEEEE. Between the trimmed V and J ends, which lost 2 bases and 7 bases, there was a span of 12 bases. This CDR3 is built from 13 residues. The CDR3 sequence is CASSLPSLGGYTF. The CDR3 DNA reads as TGTGCCAGCAGCTTACCATCTCTGGGTGGCTACACCTTC.

The chain carries TRBV12-5 and TRBJ1-2; the D gene is possibly TRBD1 (6 bases). This CDR3 has 15 residues. Germline assignment: CDR1 LGHNT and CDR2 FRNRAP. V gave up 0 bases and J gave up 0 bases, with 8 bases separating them. In DNA, the CDR3 is TGTGCTAGTGGTTTGGTACGGACAGCTAACTATGGCTACACCTTC. Its protein is CASGLVRTANYGYTF.

The rearrangement links TRBV7-2 to TRBJ2-1, with TRBD2 matching over 14 bases. V gave up 5 bases and J gave up 6 bases; unmatched junction bases: 3. Germline V lookup: CDR1 SGHTA, CDR2 FQGNSA. This CDR3 contains 15 residues. CDR3 sequence: CASSHGTSGSNEQFF. CDR3 in DNA: TGTGCCAGCAGCCATGGGACTAGCGGGAGCAATGAGCAGTTCTTC.

Notes on this clone: Other nucleotide sequences from this sample produce the same CDR3. The genes are TRBV9 and TRBJ2-2, with D perhaps matching TRBD1 or TRBD2 (5 bases each). Germline loops: CDR1 SGDLS, CDR2 YYNGEE. V dropped 0 bases and J dropped 5 bases, with 8 bases sitting between them. The CDR3 extends over 14 amino acids. The CDR3, as DNA: TGTGCCAGCAGCGTAGGGGGACGAACCGGGGAGCTGTTTTTT. Translation: CASSVGGRTGELFF.